Listed here is a single T cell receptor beta chain. Sequence at one end of the junction differs from germline and may be a read error. The germline gives CDR1 SGHAT, CDR2 FQNNGV. The length of the CDR3 is 14 residues. Diagnosis relied on clinical symptoms, serum thyroxine and TRAb, thyroid ultrasound and orbital computed tomography. This entry belongs to a study of T cells in Graves' hyperthyroidism and ophthalmopathy. Amplified TCR beta CDR3 regions derived from RNA transcripts. HTBI primers drove first-round RT-PCR of the TCR CDR3. Using its own MiXCR run on the multiplex PCR reads, TCRdb lists one record per CDR3 protein. The table lists approximately 560,000 distinct CDR3 sequences, about 15% of them singletons.

The material sequenced was blood. The receptor was isolated from a woman in her twenties or thirties with Graves' hyperthyroidism. V is TRBV11-2 and J is TRBJ2-7; no clear D. CDR3 nucleotides: TGCGCCAGCAGCCAAATCAGGTCAAACTACGAGCAGTACTTC. Protein product: CASSQIRSNYEQYF.